Below, 8 T cell receptor beta chains from the same sample are listed, as sequenced in a study of blood T cell repertoires in COVID-19 (dated by TCRdb to between 2020 and 2021). The library was made by the immunoSEQ multiplex PCR assay. Imported from immuneACCESS, the table was reduced by TCRdb to in-frame sequences with V and J called. These copies leave out some clones; in studies compared against another copy, an unresolved V gene accounts for under half, and the cause of the remainder is not known. This sample comprises 120,000 to 150,000 clones, around 80% of them detected only once. 7.2% of the sample is taken by the ten largest. Input material: peripheral blood. Receptors originate from a woman in her 50s in a cohort sampled during active or convalescent COVID-19.

The CDR3 protein is CASSIGLAGALFYNEQFF. The CDR3 nucleotides read TGTGCCAGTAGTATAGGTCTAGCGGGGGCCCTATTCTACAATGAGCAGTTCTTC. This rearrangement joins TRBV19 to TRBJ2-1; the match to TRBD2 covers 10 bases. The V gene's germline CDR1 is LNHDA and CDR2 SQIVND (reference sequence). V lost 1 base, J lost 3 bases, and 9 bases stayed unmatched. This CDR3 comprises 18 residues.

A note on this clone: One end of the junction is discordant with germline, which a read error may explain. The rearrangement links TRBV5-5 to TRBJ2-1; the D gene is possibly TRBD2 (6 bases). This CDR3 contains 16 residues. The germline gives CDR1 SGHKS, CDR2 YYEKEE (reference sequence). The chain's CDR3 is CASSFEAGDSYTEQFF. The CDR3 DNA reads as TGTGCCAGCAGCTTCGAAGCGGGCGACAGTTACACTGAGCAGTTCTTC.

This clone showed up just once. V gene TRBV4-3 combines with J gene TRBJ1-6, with 7 bases identical to TRBD1. The J segment lost 4 bases and the V segment lost 1 base, leaving 7 bases of the junction unmatched. Looked up from germline, CDR1 is LGHNA and CDR2 is YSLEER. The CDR3 is made up of 17 amino acids. The CDR3 nucleotides are TGCGCCAGCAGCCAAGCATGGGGACAGTCGTATAATTCACCCCTCCACTTT. Its protein is CASSQAWGQSYNSPLHF.

V usage is TRBV5-5 and J usage is TRBJ2-7; D not certain. Germline loops: CDR1 SGHKS, CDR2 YYEKEE (reference sequence). V was clipped by 0 bases and J by 0 bases, with 7 bases between them. The CDR3 length is 14 residues. The CDR3 coding sequence is TGTGCCAGCAGCTTGGGGGCAGGCTCCTACGAGCAGTACTTC. Translated: CASSLGAGSYEQYF.

This chain links TRBV5-1 with TRBJ2-3; D is unclear. The germline V and J ends were trimmed by 0 bases and 5 bases, with 13 bases remaining between them. This CDR3 region has 15 residues. The germline V gene encodes CDR1 SGHRS and CDR2 YFSETQ. The CDR3 sequence: CASSLAGGWVDTQYF. The CDR3 DNA reads as TGCGCCAGCAGCTTGGCGGGTGGTTGGGTAGATACGCAGTATTTT.

The table lists this clone with a count of one. V and J are TRBV3-1 (or the pseudogene TRBV3-2) and TRBJ2-1, with D possibly TRBD2 on 6 matching bases. Germline V gene lookup returns CDR1 LGHDT and CDR2 YNNKEL (reference sequence). The CDR3 is 16 amino acids. V lost 2 bases, J lost 0 bases, and 11 bases lay in between. The CDR3: CASSQWGESSYNEQFF. The CDR3 coding sequence is TGTGCCAGCAGCCAATGGGGGGAAAGCTCCTACAATGAGCAGTTCTTC.

The chain employs TRBV10-3 and TRBJ2-3; TRBD2 might be the D (5 bases). The CDR3 length is 18 residues. Looked up from germline, CDR1 is ENHRY and CDR2 is SYGVKD. The V gene lost 2 bases and the J gene lost 4 bases, with 22 bases spanning the gap. The DNA of the CDR3 is TGTGCCATCAGTGAGCCCGTCGACCGCCTGGGAGAATCAGATACGCAGTATTTT. Its translation is CAISEPVDRLGESDTQYF.

This CDR3 reads CASSVLNQPQHF. For the CDR3, the DNA is TGTGCCAGCAGTGTCTTAAATCAGCCCCAGCATTTT. The chain employs TRBV28 and TRBJ1-5; D not certain. The CDR3 runs to 12 residues. V was shortened by 5 bases and J by 4 bases, with 6 bases between the two germline ends. From germline, CDR1 is MDHEN and CDR2 SYDVKM.